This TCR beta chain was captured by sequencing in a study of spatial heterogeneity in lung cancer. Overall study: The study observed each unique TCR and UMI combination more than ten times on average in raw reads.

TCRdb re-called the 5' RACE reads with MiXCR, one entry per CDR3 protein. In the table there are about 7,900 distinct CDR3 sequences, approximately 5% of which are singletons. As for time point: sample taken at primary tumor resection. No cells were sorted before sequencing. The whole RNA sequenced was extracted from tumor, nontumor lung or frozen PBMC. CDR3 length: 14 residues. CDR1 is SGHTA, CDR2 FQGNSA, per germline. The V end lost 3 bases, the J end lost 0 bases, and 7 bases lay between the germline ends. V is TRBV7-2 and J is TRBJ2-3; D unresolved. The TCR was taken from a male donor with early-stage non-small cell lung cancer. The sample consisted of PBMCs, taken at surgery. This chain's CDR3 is CASSFSGSTDTQYF. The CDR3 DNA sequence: TGTGCCAGCAGCTTTTCAGGAAGCACAGATACGCAGTATTTT.